This T cell receptor (beta chain) was sequenced in a study of OX40 agonist ivuxolimab in advanced cancers. Concerning the study at large: The costimulatory receptor OX40 (CD134) was targeted by ivuxolimab, a fully human IgG2 agonistic monoclonal antibody. Intravenous ivuxolimab was administered to patients every 2 weeks at six dose levels: 0.01, 0.1, 0.3, 1.5, 3 and 10 mg/kg. Among the approximately 54 dose-escalation patients, some 20 had hepatocellular carcinoma, 15 or so melanoma, 9 renal cell carcinoma and 9 head and neck cancer. In the dose-escalation cohort, 82.7% of patients were male, and the mean age was roughly 60 years, with a range of about 23 to 85. Prior anti-PD-1, anti-PD-L1 or anti-CTLA-4 therapy was permitted, and checkpoint inhibitors had been received by 40% to 50% of dose-escalation patients. Partial responses were achieved by three dose-escalation patients, of whom one had hepatocellular carcinoma and two had cutaneous melanoma. The point of sequencing TCRbeta in the periphery was to test whether ivuxolimab changed TCR sequence diversity and drove clonal T-cell expansion. The paper reports the monotherapy dose-escalation portion (N = 52 patients) of the phase I ivuxolimab trial.

Remarks on this clone: Its antigen is not yet known. Base qualities were left out, and no much larger clone turns up one base away.

The trial excluded patients who had a history of autoimmune disease or were on systemic immunosuppression. In every dose cohort, peripheral blood was drawn for TCR sequencing at baseline, cycle 4 day 1, and cycle 7 day 1. The samples were drawn from a first-in-human, open-label, multicenter phase I dose-escalation trial of ivuxolimab. Adults with locally advanced or metastatic melanoma, renal cell, hepatocellular, or head and neck squamous cell carcinoma were enrolled in the trial. CD4+ and CD8+ T cells were sorted separately from peripheral blood before TCR sequencing. The CDR3 contains 15 residues, cysteine and phenylalanine counted. Here the CDR3 DNA is all that survives: 45 bases in frame from base 1. Trimming accounts for 0 bases at V and 7 bases at J, while the number of junction bases matched to no gene is 7. Taken from the germline V gene, the CDR1 and CDR2 loops are SGHVS and FQNEAQ. Summary of the overall study and its limitations: Clonal expansion of both CD4+ and CD8+ blood T cells was observed from baseline to week 6 at doses 0.1 to 3.0 mg/kg. In the 0.1-3.0 mg/kg groups, partial responders had among the lowest normalized peripheral clonal expansion, particularly in CD8+ T cells. Low levels of normalized T-cell clonal expansion were also seen in some patients who did not respond. After ivuxolimab, expanded clones were on average more numerous among CD8+ T cells than among CD4+ T cells. Which antigens the clonally expanded peripheral T cells were specific for was not determined.

Genomic DNA was isolated from the sorted cells so that the TCRbeta CDR3 region could be sequenced. The immunoSEQ Assay was used to sequence the TCRbeta CDR3 regions. TCRdb holds this immuneACCESS table with in-frame rearrangements only. Some clones are missing; in checked studies, unresolved V genes explain under half, and the rest has no known cause. This sample lists roughly 65,000 clones; 80% to 90% were detected once. Over 0.3% of the sample belongs to the ten largest clones. Recombination joined TRBV7-8 with TRBJ1-2, and TRBD1 matches 8 of the central bases. The source material was CD4+ or CD8+ T cells sorted from blood, sampled in a trial of the OX40 agonist ivuxolimab. This clonotype was obtained from an adult with an advanced solid tumor such as melanoma, head and neck, liver or kidney cancer. The DNA sequence follows: TGTGCCAGCAGCTTAGCGTCGAGACAGGGGTCTGGCTACACCTTC. Its coded protein is CASSLASRQGSGYTF.